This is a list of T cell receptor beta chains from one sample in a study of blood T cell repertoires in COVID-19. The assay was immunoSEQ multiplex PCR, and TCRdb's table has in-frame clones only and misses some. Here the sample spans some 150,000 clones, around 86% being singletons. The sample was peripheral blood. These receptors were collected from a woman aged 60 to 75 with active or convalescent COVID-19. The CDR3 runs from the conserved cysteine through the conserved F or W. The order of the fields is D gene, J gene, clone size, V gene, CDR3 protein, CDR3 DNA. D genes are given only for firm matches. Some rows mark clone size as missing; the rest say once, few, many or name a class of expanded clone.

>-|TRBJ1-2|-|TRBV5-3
CARSLERAPDYGYTF
TGTGCCAGAAGCTTGGAGAGGGCCCCGGACTATGGCTACACCTTC
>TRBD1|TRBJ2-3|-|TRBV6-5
CASSRDRAGTDTQYF
TGTGCCAGCAGTCGGGACAGGGCGGGCACAGATACGCAGTATTTT
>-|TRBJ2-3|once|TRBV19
CASSIGTLPSTDTQYF
TGTGCCAGTAGTATCGGGACATTACCTAGCACAGATACGCAGTATTTT
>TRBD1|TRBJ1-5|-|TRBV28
CASSDRAVNQPQHF
TGTGCCAGCAGCGACAGGGCGGTAAATCAGCCCCAGCATTTT
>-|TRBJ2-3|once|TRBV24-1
CATSRGGTDTQYF
TGTGCCACCAGCAGGGGGGGCACAGATACGCAGTATTTT
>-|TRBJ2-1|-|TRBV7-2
CASSLVASDEQFF
TGTGCCAGCAGCTTAGTGGCTAGCGATGAGCAGTTCTTC
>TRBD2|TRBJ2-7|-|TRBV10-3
CAISDLAGVNEQYF
TGTGCCATCAGTGATCTAGCGGGAGTGAATGAGCAGTACTTC
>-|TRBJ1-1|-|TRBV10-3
CANRRGENTEAFF
TGTGCCAACCGGCGGGGCGAGAACACTGAAGCTTTCTTT
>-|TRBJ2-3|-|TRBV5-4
CASSLSLWAERTDTQYF
TGTGCCAGCAGCTTGAGCCTTTGGGCAGAACGCACAGATACGCAGTATTTT
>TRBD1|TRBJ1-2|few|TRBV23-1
CAKGTGNYGYTF
TGCGCCAAAGGGACAGGTAACTATGGCTACACCTTC
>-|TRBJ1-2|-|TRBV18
CASSPPPGGYTF
TGTGCCAGCTCACCACCCCCGGGGGGCTACACCTTC
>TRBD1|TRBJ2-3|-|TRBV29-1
CSSGQGPANTQYF
TGCAGCTCGGGACAGGGCCCCGCTAATACGCAGTATTTT
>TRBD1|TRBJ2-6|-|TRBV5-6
CASSFGQGPGANVLTF
TGTGCCAGCAGCTTCGGACAGGGGCCTGGGGCCAACGTCCTGACTTTC
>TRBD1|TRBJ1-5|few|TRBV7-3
CASSLSDRENQPQHF
TGTGCCAGCAGCTTATCGGACAGGGAAAATCAGCCCCAGCATTTT
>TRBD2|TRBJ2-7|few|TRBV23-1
CASSQSASGLAGGKTYEQYF
TGCGCCAGCAGTCAATCAGCGTCGGGACTAGCGGGAGGAAAAACCTACGAGCAGTACTTC
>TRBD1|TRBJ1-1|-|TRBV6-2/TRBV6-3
CASSSRQGTNTEAFF
TGTGCCAGCAGTTCGCGACAGGGAACGAACACTGAAGCTTTCTTT
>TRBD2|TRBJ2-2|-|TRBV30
CAWSQGLAGAGELFF
TGTGCCTGGAGTCAGGGACTAGCGGGAGCCGGGGAGCTGTTTTTT
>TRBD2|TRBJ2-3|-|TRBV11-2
CASSPGTSTGTDTQYF
TGTGCCAGCAGCCCCGGGACTAGTACTGGCACAGATACGCAGTATTTT
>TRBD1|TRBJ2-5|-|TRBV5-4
CASSFNRGGETQYF
TGTGCCAGCAGCTTTAACAGGGGCGGAGAGACCCAGTACTTC
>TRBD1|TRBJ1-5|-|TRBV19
CASRGDRVHQPQHF
TGTGCCAGTAGAGGGGACAGAGTACATCAGCCCCAGCATTTT
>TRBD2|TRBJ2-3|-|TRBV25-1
CASTPAGADTQYF
TGTGCCAGCACCCCTGCGGGGGCAGATACGCAGTATTTT
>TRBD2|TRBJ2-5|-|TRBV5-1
CASSLAATSGQETQYF
TGCGCCAGCAGCTTGGCTGCGACTAGCGGGCAAGAGACCCAGTACTTC
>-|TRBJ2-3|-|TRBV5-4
CASSLPKSTDTQYF
TGTGCCAGCAGCTTGCCTAAAAGCACAGATACGCAGTATTTT
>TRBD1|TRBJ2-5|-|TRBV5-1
CASSLGDRPYQETQYF
TGCGCCAGCAGCTTGGGGGACAGACCGTACCAAGAGACCCAGTACTTC
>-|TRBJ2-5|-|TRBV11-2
CASSPRGTRLAETQYF
TGTGCCAGCAGCCCCCGTGGGACTCGTCTCGCGGAGACCCAGTACTTC
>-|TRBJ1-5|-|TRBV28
CASSSAGAGNQPQHF
TGTGCCAGCAGTTCCGCCGGAGCGGGCAATCAGCCCCAGCATTTT
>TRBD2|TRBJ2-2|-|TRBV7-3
CASSLTRGRAGELFF
TGTGCCAGCAGCTTAACACGGGGGAGGGCCGGGGAGCTGTTTTTT
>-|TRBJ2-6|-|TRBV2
CASSGDAGPSGANVLTF
TGTGCCAGCAGTGGGGATGCGGGGCCCTCTGGGGCCAACGTCCTGACTTTC
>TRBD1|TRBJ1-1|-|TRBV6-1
CASSDRGRWVTEAFF
TGTGCCAGCAGTGACAGGGGGCGATGGGTCACTGAAGCTTTCTTT
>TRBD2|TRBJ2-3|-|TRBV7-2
CASSLTSGGTDTQYF
TGTGCCAGCAGCTTGACTAGCGGAGGCACAGATACGCAGTATTTT